The 2 T cell receptor beta chains below were found in one sample sequenced in a study of blood T cell repertoires in COVID-19. Sequencing was performed with immunoSEQ multiplex PCR; in TCRdb, only in-frame clones are kept and a portion is missing. The repertoire holds under 400,000 clones, with around 87% as singletons. Sequenced: PBMCs or T cells enriched from blood (not recorded which). The receptors were sampled from a man aged 40-50 years in a cohort exposed to, infected with or recovered from COVID-19 (not recorded which).

The chain has TRBV30 and TRBJ2-7; D unresolved. Deletions cut 4 bases from V and 7 bases from J, with 20 bases between. This CDR3 contains 14 residues. CDR1 and CDR2 (germline): GTSNPN, SVGIG (reference sequence). The CDR3 DNA sequence: TGTGCCTGGAACTCTGTCGTGTCTGCTCGGGAGCAGTACTTC. Translating it yields CAWNSVVSAREQYF. The whole variable domain, filled in from reference TRBV30 and TRBJ2-7, reads SQTIHQWPATLVQPVGSPLSLECTVEGTSNPNLYWYRQAAGRGLQLLFYSVGIGQISSEVPQNLSASRPQDRQFILSSKKLLLSDSGFYLCAWNSVVSAREQYFGPGTRLTVT.

The chain carries TRBV27 and TRBJ1-5; no clear D gene. The V gene lost 5 bases and the J gene lost 4 bases, with 6 bases spanning the gap. Germline CDR1 and CDR2: MNHEY and SMNVEV (reference sequence). The CDR3 extends over 12 amino acids. CDR3 in amino acids: CASSLLNQPQHF. The CDR3 bases are TGTGCCAGCAGTCTCTTAAATCAGCCCCAGCATTTT.